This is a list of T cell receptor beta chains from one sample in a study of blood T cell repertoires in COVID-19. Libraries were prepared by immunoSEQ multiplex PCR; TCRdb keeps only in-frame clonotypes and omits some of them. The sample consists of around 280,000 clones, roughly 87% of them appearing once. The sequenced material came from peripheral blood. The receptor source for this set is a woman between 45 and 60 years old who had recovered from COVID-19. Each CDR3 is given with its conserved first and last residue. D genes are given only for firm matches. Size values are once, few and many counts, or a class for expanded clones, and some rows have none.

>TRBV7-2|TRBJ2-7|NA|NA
TGTGCCAGCAGCCAGGACAGAACCTCCTACGAGCAGTACTTC
CASSQDRTSYEQYF
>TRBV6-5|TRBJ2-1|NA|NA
TGTGCCAGCAGTCGCGCCCTACCTGAGCAGTTCTTC
CASSRALPEQFF
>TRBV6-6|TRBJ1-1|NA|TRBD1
TGTGCCAGCACTAAGACAGGGGGCTGGACTGAAGCTTTCTTT
CASTKTGGWTEAFF
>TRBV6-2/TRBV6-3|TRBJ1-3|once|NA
TGTGCCAGCACCCCCCGTTGGCGGAGCTCTGGAAACACCATATATTTT
CASTPRWRSSGNTIYF
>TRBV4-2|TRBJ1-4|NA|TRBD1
TGTGCCAGCAGCCCCGGGCCTACGAGGGACAGGGACATCGCTGGGGAGGCAGAAAAACTGTTTTTT
CASSPGPTRDRDIAGEAEKLFF
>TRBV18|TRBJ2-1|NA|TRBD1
TGTGCCAGCTCACCACTTGACAGGGGTGGTGAGCAGTTCTTC
CASSPLDRGGEQFF
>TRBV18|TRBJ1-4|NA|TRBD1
TGTGCCAGCTCACCGGGACAGGGTGTGTTTTTT
CASSPGQGVFF
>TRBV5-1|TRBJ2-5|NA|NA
TGCGCCAGCAGCCTGGGCGAGAAGGAGACCCAGTACTTC
CASSLGEKETQYF
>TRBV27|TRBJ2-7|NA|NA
TGTGCCAGCAGTTTACCCTACGGCGAGCAGTACTTC
CASSLPYGEQYF
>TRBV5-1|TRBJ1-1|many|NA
TGCGCCAGCAGCTCCTCGGGCAGGGGGAACACTGAAGCTTTCTTT
CASSSSGRGNTEAFF
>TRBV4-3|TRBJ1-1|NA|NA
TGCGCCAGCAGCCCGACTCAGTACACTGAAGCTTTCTTT
CASSPTQYTEAFF
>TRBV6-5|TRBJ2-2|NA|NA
TGTGCCAGCAGGCAACAAACCACCGGGGAGCTGTTTTTT
CASRQQTTGELFF
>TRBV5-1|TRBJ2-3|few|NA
TGCGCCAGCAGCTTGAGTTTCGGGGATACGCAGTATTTT
CASSLSFGDTQYF
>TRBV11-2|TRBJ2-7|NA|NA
TGTGCCAGCAGCTTCCGGCGGCAGTTCTACGAGCAGTACTTC
CASSFRRQFYEQYF
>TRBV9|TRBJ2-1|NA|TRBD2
TGTGCCAGCAGCGGTAGCGGGGGGAACAATGAGCAGTTCTTC
CASSGSGGNNEQFF
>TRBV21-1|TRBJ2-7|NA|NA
TGTGCCAGCAGCAACCTTTTGGGACTAGCGGGAGGGGTCTACGAGCAGTACTTC
CASSNLLGLAGGVYEQYF
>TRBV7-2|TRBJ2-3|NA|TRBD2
TGTGCCAGCAGCTGGCGGACTAGTGTTGGCACAGATACGCAGTATTTT
CASSWRTSVGTDTQYF
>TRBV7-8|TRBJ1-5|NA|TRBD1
TGTGCCAGCAGCTCCCGGGACAGGGGGGCCAATCAGCCCCAGCATTTT
CASSSRDRGANQPQHF
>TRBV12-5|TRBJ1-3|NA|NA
TGTGCTAGTGGTTTTCAGGAGGGAGGGCCTTTCAGCACCATATATTTT
CASGFQEGGPFSTIYF
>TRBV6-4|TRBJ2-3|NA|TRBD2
TGTGCCAGCAGCTGGACTAGCGGGGGAACAGATACGCAGTATTTT
CASSWTSGGTDTQYF
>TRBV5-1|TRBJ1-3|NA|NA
TGCGCCAGCAGCTTGGATACGGGCTCTGGAAACACCATATATTTT
CASSLDTGSGNTIYF
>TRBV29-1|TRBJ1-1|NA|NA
TGCAGCGTTGGGGTGGACGGGAAGAACACTGAAGCTTTCTTT
CSVGVDGKNTEAFF
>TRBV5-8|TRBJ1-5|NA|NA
TGTGCCAGCAGCTCTTATAACAGGGTCGGAAGCAATCAGCCCCAGCATTTT
CASSSYNRVGSNQPQHF
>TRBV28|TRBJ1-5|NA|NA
TGTGCCAGCAGTTTGTTAGATCAGCCCCAGCATTTT
CASSLLDQPQHF
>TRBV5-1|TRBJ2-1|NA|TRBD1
TGCGCCAGCAGCCCCCGGGACAGCTACAATGAGCAGTTCTTC
CASSPRDSYNEQFF
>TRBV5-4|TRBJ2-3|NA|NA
TGTGCCAGCAGCTTGTTCCTAGCGACTAGCACAGATACGCAGTATTTT
CASSLFLATSTDTQYF
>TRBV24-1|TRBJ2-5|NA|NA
TGTGCCACCAGTGATTCTAGGTTAGAGACCCAGTACTTC
CATSDSRLETQYF
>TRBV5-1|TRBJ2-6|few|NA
TGCGCCAGCAAGGAGGCTGGGGCCAACGTCCTGACTTTC
CASKEAGANVLTF
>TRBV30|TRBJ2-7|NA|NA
TGTGCCTGGAGTGTACCCCCCCAGGTATACGAGCAGTACTTC
CAWSVPPQVYEQYF
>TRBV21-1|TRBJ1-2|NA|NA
TGTGCCAGCAGCAAAAGTTGGACAGACTTTAACTATGGCTACACCTTC
CASSKSWTDFNYGYTF
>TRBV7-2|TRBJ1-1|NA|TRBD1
TGTGCCAGCAGCGGCTCTGAGGGGGCAAAAGCTTTCTTT
CASSGSEGAKAFF
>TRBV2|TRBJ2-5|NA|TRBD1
TGTGCCAGCAGTACCTCAGGGGGCAGGGGGGAGACCCAGTACTTC
CASSTSGGRGETQYF